A single sample gave rise to the 2 T cell receptor beta chains below, sequenced in a study of T cells expressing NK-cell markers. TCRdb re-called the 5' RACE reads and catalogs CDR3 proteins one per entry, DNA excluded. In all, the sample yields under 500,000 distinct CDR3 sequences. Sequencing was done on a sample of blood T cells: a sorted CD56 or NKG2C T cell subset, CD4+ or CD8+ T cells, or bulk PBMC T cells (not recorded which). Receptors were obtained from a woman aged 18 to 75 in good health.

CDR3 protein: CSAARQGVGVYGYTF. The rearrangement links TRBV29-1 to TRBJ1-2; no DNA is available, so the TRBD1 call from TCRdb remains unchecked. This CDR3 is 15 amino acids long. Germline V lookup: CDR1 SQVTM, CDR2 ANQGSEA.

The chain links TRBV11-1 to TRBJ2-3; without DNA, the TCRdb call of TRBD2 cannot be checked. CDR3 length: 19 residues. Germline V gives CDR1 SGHAT, CDR2 FQDESV (reference sequence). CDR3 region: CASSLLVPSGGHNADTQYF.